The subject of this entry is one T cell receptor (beta chain). Its antigen is not yet known. Within one base of it there is no much larger clone, and no base qualities were kept. Other DNA sequences in this specimen translate into the identical CDR3. This record comes from a study of shared clonotypes between healthy human individuals (dated by TCRdb to 2019 to 2021). With respect to the entire study: Three men and two women, aged 18 to 49 years, made up the cohort. The study deeply sequenced blood TCR repertoires of roughly five healthy adults to estimate repertoire size and the extent of clonotype sharing between individuals. To increase sequencing depth and limit assay-specific biases, different laboratories used diverse techniques to prepare libraries and sequence TCR repertoires. Between about 0.8 and 9.5 billion PBMCs per donor were obtained by leukapheresis.

Points the paper makes about the study in general: The genetic and exposure-history diversity represented was limited by the small number of donors. Pairwise subsampling indicated that sequencing depth was expected to affect the degree of clonotype sharing among donors. Only blood was sampled, and tissue TCR repertoires likely differ from those in blood.

CDR1 and CDR2 are read off the germline V gene (reference sequence) as SGHNT and YYREEE. V loses 0 bases at its end and J loses 3 bases; junction bases beyond the gene matches: 2. The cysteine opens and the phenylalanine closes a CDR3 of 15 amino acids. The retained sequence is limited to the CDR3, 45 bases, with the frame set at the first base. The donors were healthy, HIV-negative adults with no recently reported acute infections or vaccinations. Every donor was a Caucasian adult living in Nashville, Tennessee, USA. In the unsorted samples, some 94 million PBMCs were counted, and genomic DNA was extracted using the QIAamp DNA Blood Mini kit. Blood was collected by leukapheresis, and PBMCs were isolated by Ficoll-Histopaque density gradient centrifugation and then cryopreserved in liquid nitrogen vapor phase. Using the deep immunoSEQ assay, TCR CDR3 regions were amplified from genomic DNA by multiplex PCR. Extracted genomic DNA from each cell subset was distributed evenly across all wells of several immunoSEQ 96-well plates, and each plate was treated as a replicate. For unsorted PBMC, each replicate PCR was loaded with 250 to 300 ng genomic DNA, equivalent to around 30,000 T cell genomes. Genomic DNA from unsorted PBMC was sequenced over ten immunoSEQ deep assay plates. The purified libraries were quantified using a Qubit 3.0 fluorometer, sized with a Bioanalyzer 2100, and then quantified again using the KAPA Library Quantification kit. Every immunoSEQ 96-well plate was sequenced on a separate single-read 150-cycle Illumina NextSeq 550 flow cell. From the authors' description of their analysis: The immunoSEQ output contained only junctional sequences without quality scores, so filtering could not match that applied to full-length reads. Sequences were annotated with PyIR, a Python wrapper for IgBLAST v1.9, using IMGT germline references to assign V/J genes and CDR3. Reads were removed for weak V/J assignments (E-value above 1e-6), missing CDR3, stop codons, out-of-frame junctions, or ambiguous translated residues. A V3J clonotype was defined by an identical inferred V gene, J gene, and CDR3 amino acid sequence. Percentage overlap between repertoires was calculated by dividing the number of shared unique clonotypes by the size of the smaller repertoire. Repertoire richness was assessed with RTK rarefaction, the Chao1 estimator, and Recon v2.1 estimates of unobserved clonotypes. TCRdb limited this immuneACCESS table to in-frame rearrangements with V and J called. A share of clones is missing; checked studies link under half to unresolved V genes, and the rest is unexplained. The V and J calls and the clone size are those of that table, but D and trimming were determined from the DNA. For this sample the table gives roughly 450,000 clones, of which about four fifths were detected only once. 10% to 15% of the sample is held by the ten biggest clonotypes.

This receptor was identified in a woman between 35 and 50 years old in good health. Some clones in this sample may be carry-over from other donors' samples. The chain is assembled from TRBV5-4 and TRBJ2-1; 8 of the junction bases match TRBD2. Specimen: PBMCs. The CDR3 loop reads CASSLGLAGYNEQFF. The sequence in DNA is TGTGCCAGCAGCTTGGGGCTAGCGGGCTACAATGAGCAGTTCTTC.